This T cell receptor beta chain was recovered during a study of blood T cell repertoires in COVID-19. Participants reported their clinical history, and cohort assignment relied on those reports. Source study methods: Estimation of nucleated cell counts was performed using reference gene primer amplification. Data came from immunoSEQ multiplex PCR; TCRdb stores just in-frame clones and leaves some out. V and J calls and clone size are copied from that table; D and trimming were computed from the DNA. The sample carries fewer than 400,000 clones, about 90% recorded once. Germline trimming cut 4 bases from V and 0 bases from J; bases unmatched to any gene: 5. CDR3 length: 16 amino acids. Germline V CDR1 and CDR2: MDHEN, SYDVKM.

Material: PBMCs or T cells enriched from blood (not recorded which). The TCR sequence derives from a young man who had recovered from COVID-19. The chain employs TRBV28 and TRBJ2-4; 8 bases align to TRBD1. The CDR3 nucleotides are TGTGCCAGCAGTTGGACAGGGACCTTAGCCAAAAACATTCAGTACTTC. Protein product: CASSWTGTLAKNIQYF.